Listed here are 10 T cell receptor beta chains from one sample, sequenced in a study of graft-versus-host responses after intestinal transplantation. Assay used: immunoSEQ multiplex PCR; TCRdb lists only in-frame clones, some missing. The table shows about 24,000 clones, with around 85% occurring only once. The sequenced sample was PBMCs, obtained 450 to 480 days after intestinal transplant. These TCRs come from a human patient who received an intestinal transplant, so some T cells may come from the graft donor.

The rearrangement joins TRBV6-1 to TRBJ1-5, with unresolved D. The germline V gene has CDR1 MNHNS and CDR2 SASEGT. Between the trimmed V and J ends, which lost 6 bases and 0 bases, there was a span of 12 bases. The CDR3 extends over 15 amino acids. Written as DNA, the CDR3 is TGTGCCAGCAGCGCCGTCCTTTCTAGCAATCAGCCCCAGCATTTT. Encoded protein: CASSAVLSSNQPQHF.

The CDR3: CASSVPPRNEQFF. The CDR3 nucleotides read TGTGCCAGCAGCGTCCCCCCAAGGAATGAGCAGTTCTTC. J is TRBJ2-1 and V is TRBV9; D ambiguous. The CDR3 runs 13 residues. The V gene's germline CDR1 is SGDLS and CDR2 YYNGEE. Trimming stripped 2 bases from V and 7 bases from J, with 10 bases between.

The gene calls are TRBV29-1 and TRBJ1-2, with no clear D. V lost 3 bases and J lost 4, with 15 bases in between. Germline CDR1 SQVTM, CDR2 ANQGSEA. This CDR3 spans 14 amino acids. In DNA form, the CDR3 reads TGCAGCGTTGACCTTGGGGAGCGCCCCTATGGCTACACCTTC. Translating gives CSVDLGERPYGYTF.

As DNA, the CDR3 is TGTGCCAGCAGCGGGACAGGAGGGACCTATGGCTACACCTTC. Protein sequence: CASSGTGGTYGYTF. The V and J genes are TRBV7-9 and TRBJ1-2; 8 positions agree with TRBD1. CDR3 size: 14 residues. The V segment lost 5 bases and the J segment 4 bases; nucleotides outside the gene matches: 6. Germline assignment: CDR1 SEHNR and CDR2 FQNEAQ (reference sequence).

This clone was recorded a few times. The CDR3 sequence is CASSLPTDTQYF. The CDR3 DNA sequence: TGTGCCAGCAGTCTCCCCACAGATACGCAGTATTTT. This rearrangement joins TRBV6-6 to TRBJ2-3; D call uncertain. The CDR3 loop spans 12 amino acids. Germline-derived CDR1 and CDR2 are MNHNY and SVGAGI (reference sequence). V lost 5 bases, J lost 2 bases, and 5 bases lay in between.

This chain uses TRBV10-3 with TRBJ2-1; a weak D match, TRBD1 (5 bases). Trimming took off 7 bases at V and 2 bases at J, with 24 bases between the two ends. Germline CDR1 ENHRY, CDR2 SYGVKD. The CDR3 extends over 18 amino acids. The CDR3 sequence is CAIKPSTGALSTYNEQFF. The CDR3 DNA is TGTGCCATCAAACCCTCAACTGGGGCCTTGAGTACCTACAATGAGCAGTTCTTC.

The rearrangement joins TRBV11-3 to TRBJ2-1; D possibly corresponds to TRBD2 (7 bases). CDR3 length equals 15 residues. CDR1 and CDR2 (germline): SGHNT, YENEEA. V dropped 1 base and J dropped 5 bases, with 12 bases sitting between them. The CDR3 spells CASSLAGGRNNEQFF. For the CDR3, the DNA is TGTGCCAGCAGCTTAGCCGGGGGGCGAAACAATGAGCAGTTCTTC.

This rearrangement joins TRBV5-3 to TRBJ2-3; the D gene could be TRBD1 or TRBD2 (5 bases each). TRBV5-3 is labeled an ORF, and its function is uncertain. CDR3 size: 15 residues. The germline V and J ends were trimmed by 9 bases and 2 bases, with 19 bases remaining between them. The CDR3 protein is CAITRDPIHTDTQYF. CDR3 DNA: TGTGCCATAACCCGGGACCCTATTCACACAGATACGCAGTATTTT.

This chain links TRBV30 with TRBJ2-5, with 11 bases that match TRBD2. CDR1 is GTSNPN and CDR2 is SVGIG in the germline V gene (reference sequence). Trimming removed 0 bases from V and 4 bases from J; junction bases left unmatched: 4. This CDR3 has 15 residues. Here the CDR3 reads CAWSVTSGSRETQYF. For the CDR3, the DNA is TGTGCCTGGAGTGTTACTAGCGGGAGTCGAGAGACCCAGTACTTC.

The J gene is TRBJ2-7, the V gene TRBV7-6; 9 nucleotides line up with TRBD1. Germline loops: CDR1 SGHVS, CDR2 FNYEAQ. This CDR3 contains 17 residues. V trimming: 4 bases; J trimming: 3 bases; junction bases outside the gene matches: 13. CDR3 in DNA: TGTGCCAGCAGCTCCGTCTTGCCGGGACAGGGTTTCTACGAGCAGTACTTC. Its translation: CASSSVLPGQGFYEQYF. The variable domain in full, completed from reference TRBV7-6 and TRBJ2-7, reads GAGVSQSPRYKVTKRGQDVALRCDPISGHVSLYWYRQALGQGPEFLTYFNYEAQQDKSGLPNDRFSAERPEGSISTLTIQRTEQRDSAMYRCASSSVLPGQGFYEQYFGPGTRLTVT.